The 30 T cell receptor beta chains listed next were all sequenced from one sample in a study of cytomegalovirus exposure and HLA in healthy donors. It was with 60 Vbeta and 13 Jbeta primers that the PCR ran. Profiled with immunoSEQ multiplex PCR; TCRdb holds only in-frame clones, not every one. The sample has 150,000 to 200,000 clones; roughly 81% are singletons. The sequenced sample was PBMCs. The receptors shown here come from a woman aged 18-35 years in good health and CMV-seropositive.

V gene TRBV5-6 combines with J gene TRBJ2-1; D is unclear. The V gene's germline CDR1 is SGHDT and CDR2 YYEEEE. V lost 5 bases to trimming and J lost 6 bases, with 6 bases between them. The CDR3 runs to 11 residues. The CDR3 DNA reads TGTGCCAGCAGAACGGGCAATGAGCAGTTCTTC. Protein sequence: CASRTGNEQFF.

The chain couples TRBV9 to TRBJ1-5; 8 nucleotides agree with TRBD1. The junction had 10 bases not matched to a gene; V was cut back by 4 bases and J by 1 base. The CDR3 is made up of 17 amino acids. Germline CDR1 SGDLS, CDR2 YYNGEE. CDR3 region: CASSPRTGLYSNQPQHF. The DNA of the CDR3 is TGTGCCAGCAGCCCACGGACAGGGTTATACAGCAATCAGCCCCAGCATTTT.

The chain is built from TRBV14 and TRBJ2-3, with 9 bases aligning to TRBD2. Germline values: CDR1 SGHDN, CDR2 FVKESK. J gave up 7 bases and V 0 bases, and 5 bases lay outside the gene matches. The CDR3 spans 15 residues. CDR3 DNA: TGTGCCAGCAGCCAAGAGCGGGGGGGTCTAAATACGCAGTATTTT. This gives the protein CASSQERGGLNTQYF.

The chain employs TRBV9 and TRBJ1-1; 9 bases align to TRBD1. The CDR3 runs 13 residues. Germline V gene sequence: CDR1 SGDLS, CDR2 YYNGEE. V shed 3 bases and J 5 bases; nucleotides not matched to a gene: 2. The CDR3 DNA sequence: TGTGCCAGCAGCGAGGGGACAGGGACTGAAGCTTTCTTT. It codes for CASSEGTGTEAFF. The complete variable domain, with remaining parts taken from reference TRBV9 and TRBJ1-1, reads DSGVTQTPKHLITATGQRVTLRCSPRSGDLSVYWYQQSLDQGLQFLIQYYNGEERAKGNILERFSAQQFPDLHSELNLSSLELGDSALYFCASSEGTGTEAFFGQGTRLTVV.

The V gene is TRBV19, the J gene TRBJ1-5; D is unclear. CDR3 length equals 13 residues. V dropped 7 bases and J dropped 1 base, with 8 bases sitting between them. Germline V gene sequence: CDR1 LNHDA, CDR2 SQIVND (reference sequence). The CDR3 DNA sequence: TGTGCCAGTACCCTACAGAGCAATCAGCCCCAGCATTTT. Protein: CASTLQSNQPQHF.

This clone has a handful of counts. The genes are TRBV7-5 and TRBJ2-7; TRBD2, as called in the table, went unchecked against the DNA. TRBV7-5 is described as a pseudogene. The CDR3 sequence is 14 residues long. The CDR3 protein is CVRIPPGLFYEQYF. The CDR3 DNA reads as TGTGTCAGAATCCCCCCGGGACTCTTCTACGAGCAGTACTTC.

The CDR3 spells CATQQGYSGNTIYF. For the CDR3, the DNA is TGTGCCACCCAGCAGGGCTACTCTGGAAACACCATATATTTT. V is TRBV19 and J is TRBJ1-3; D may be TRBD1 (5 bases). This CDR3 contains 14 residues. Trimming removed 10 bases at V and 0 bases at J, with 13 bases between. Germline loops: CDR1 LNHDA, CDR2 SQIVND (reference sequence).

This chain uses TRBV4-3 with TRBJ1-2; the D gene is possibly TRBD1 (5 bases). The CDR3 contains 13 residues. The V and J ends lost 1 base and 4 bases respectively, with 7 bases between them. Germline assignment: CDR1 LGHNA and CDR2 YSLEER. CDR3 DNA: TGCGCCAGCAGCCAAGGGGGGGGCTATGGCTACACCTTC. It codes for CASSQGGGYGYTF.

The rearrangement joins TRBV11-2 to TRBJ1-2; D remains unclear. Germline V gene data show CDR1 as SGHAT and CDR2 as FQNNGV. This CDR3 is 12 amino acids long. The ends were cut back, 8 bases at V and 0 bases at J, with 7 bases in the middle. The CDR3 here is CASSRANYGYTF. The CDR3 region has the DNA TGTGCCAGCTCCCGGGCTAACTATGGCTACACCTTC.

The CDR3 spells CASSYAGTGVHEQYF. The CDR3 bases are TGTGCCAGCAGTTATGCCGGGACAGGGGTCCACGAGCAGTACTTC. V usage is TRBV6-5 and J usage is TRBJ2-7, with 10 bases fitting TRBD1. The CDR3 consists of 15 residues. The germline gives CDR1 MNHEY, CDR2 SVGAGI. V shed 3 bases, J shed 5 bases, and the junction held 7 bases outside the gene matches.

The chain has TRBV4-2 and TRBJ1-6, with D uncertain. Germline V gives CDR1 LGHNA, CDR2 YNFKEQ. V lost 0 bases and J lost 0, with 15 bases in between. This CDR3 is 19 amino acids long. CDR3 in amino acids: CASSQDSLGTSSYNSPLHF. CDR3 coding DNA: TGTGCCAGCAGCCAAGATTCGCTAGGAACTAGCTCCTATAATTCACCCCTCCACTTT.

The V call is TRBV23-1, the J call TRBJ1-5; 7 nucleotides line up with TRBD1. TRBV23-1 is treated as an ORF (open reading frame) with a function not yet certain. The CDR3 spans 17 residues. Trimming took 3 bases from V and 3 from J; bases not matched to a gene: 11. The CDR3 DNA sequence: TGCGCCAGCAGTCAGCCCACCCCGGGACAGTTCAATCAGCCCCAGCATTTT. The encoded protein is CASSQPTPGQFNQPQHF.

This chain uses TRBV2 with TRBJ1-3; TRBD1 matches at 7 bases. Germline assignment: CDR1 SNHLY and CDR2 FYNNEI. The CDR3 covers 15 residues. V gave up 9 bases and J gave up 0 bases; unmatched junction bases: 8. The CDR3 nucleotides are TGTGCCAGTACGGGACAGAGATTCTCTGGAAACACCATATATTTT. It translates to CASTGQRFSGNTIYF.

This rearrangement joins TRBV2 to TRBJ2-7, with D perhaps matching TRBD1 (5 bases). CDR1 is SNHLY, CDR2 FYNNEI, per germline. The CDR3 runs 14 residues. V lost 4 bases to trimming and J lost 2 bases, with 12 bases between them. DNA of the CDR3: TGTGCCAGCAGTGTAGGGGCCGGACCCTACGAGCAGTACTTC. It codes for CASSVGAGPYEQYF.

The rearrangement uses TRBV9 and TRBJ2-1, with a tentative D call TRBD2 (5 bases). The CDR3 contains 15 residues. Trimming removed 4 bases from V and 6 bases from J, with 17 bases in between. Per germline, CDR1 SGDLS and CDR2 YYNGEE. CDR3: CASSPRTRRGNEQFF. The CDR3, as DNA: TGTGCCAGCAGCCCGCGGACCAGACGGGGCAATGAGCAGTTCTTC.

The J gene is TRBJ2-3, the V gene TRBV19; 8 positions agree with TRBD2. CDR1 and CDR2 (germline): LNHDA, SQIVND (reference sequence). The CDR3 contains 15 residues. The V gene end was trimmed by 5 bases and the J gene end by 5 bases; junction bases not matched to a gene: 9. CDR3 protein: CASSSYGGAVDTQYF. CDR3 DNA: TGTGCCAGTAGTTCGTACGGGGGGGCCGTAGATACGCAGTATTTT.

With regard to this clone: Compared with germline, one end of the junction differs, possibly owing to a read error. Other DNA sequences from this sample encode an identical CDR3 as well. V usage is TRBV7-9 and J usage is TRBJ1-1; 10 bases match TRBD1. Germline CDR1 is SEHNR and CDR2 is FQNEAQ (reference sequence). The CDR3 loop spans 14 amino acids. The CDR3 reads CATRDRGMNTEAFF. The CDR3 bases are TGTGCCACCCGGGACAGGGGAATGAACACTGAAGCCTTCTTT.

CDR3 DNA sequence: TGCGCCAGCAGCCAACCACTGACAGGAGGTTGGGCAACTAATGAAAAACTGTTTTTT. This codes for CASSQPLTGGWATNEKLFF. The chain links TRBV4-1 to TRBJ1-4, with D perhaps matching TRBD1 (6 bases). The CDR3 extends over 19 amino acids. Trimming shortened V by 2 bases and J by 0 bases, and 19 bases separated the two germline ends. Germline V gene data show CDR1 as MGHRA and CDR2 as YSYEKL.

The chain links TRBV9 to TRBJ1-2, with D hard to call. Trimming cost V 6 bases and J 5 bases, with 14 bases left between them. Germline CDR1 reads SGDLS; CDR2 reads YYNGEE. The CDR3 is 13 residues long. As DNA, the CDR3 is TGTGCCAGCACCCCCAGCGAGGTATATGGCTACACCTTC. Amino acids: CASTPSEVYGYTF.

The CDR3 region is CASSRRVVPSNTGELFF. CDR3 sequence (DNA): TGCGCCAGCAGCCGAAGAGTCGTTCCTTCTAACACCGGGGAGCTGTTTTTT. The chain joins TRBV4-1 to TRBJ2-2; D gene uncertain. V was trimmed by 4 bases and J by 2 bases, leaving 17 bases between them. This CDR3 region has 17 residues. Germline lookup yields CDR1 MGHRA and CDR2 YSYEKL.

The chain carries TRBV27 and TRBJ1-2, with unresolved D. This CDR3 region has 14 residues. The V and J ends lost 0 bases and 7 bases respectively, with 12 bases between them. CDR1 is MNHEY and CDR2 is SMNVEV in the germline V gene (reference sequence). CDR3 coding DNA: TGTGCCAGCAGTTTATCTGGGCGGGGTGCTGGCTACACCTTC. This translates into CASSLSGRGAGYTF.

In its sample, this clone was seen once. CDR3 sequence reads: CAQQGLRAGEAGGDDEQFF. The CDR3 DNA sequence: TGTGCCCAGCAGGGTCTTAGGGCCGGAGAAGCGGGGGGCGATGATGAGCAGTTCTTC. This chain uses TRBV7-9 with TRBJ2-1, with 9 nucleotides matching TRBD2. Germline assignment: CDR1 SEHNR and CDR2 FQNEAQ (reference sequence). V shed 11 bases and J 8 bases; nucleotides not matched to a gene: 28. This CDR3 has 19 amino acids.

This clone was seen only a few times. CDR3 sequence: CASSTSSRGGQPQHF. CDR3 nucleotide sequence: TGTGCCAGTAGTACGAGTTCCAGGGGAGGGCAGCCCCAGCATTTT. V usage is TRBV19 and J usage is TRBJ1-5, with D maybe TRBD1 (6 bases). Germline CDR1 LNHDA, CDR2 SQIVND (reference sequence). The length of the CDR3 is 15 residues. V shed 4 bases and J shed 7 bases, with 17 bases lying between them.

This chain's CDR3 is CASSPEGRRWTDTQYF. In DNA form, the CDR3 reads TGCGCCAGCAGCCCGGAGGGACGGCGTTGGACAGATACGCAGTATTTT. The chain joins TRBV5-1 to TRBJ2-3, with D possibly TRBD2 on 6 matching bases. This CDR3 region has 16 residues. The V end was cut by 4 bases, the J end by 3 bases, with 18 bases between. The germline V gene has CDR1 SGHRS and CDR2 YFSETQ.

CDR3 amino acids: CASRLAGGDTQYF. The CDR3 region has the DNA TGTGCCAGCAGACTAGCGGGGGGTGATACGCAGTATTTT. The gene calls are TRBV2 and TRBJ2-3; the match to TRBD2 covers 12 bases. CDR1 is SNHLY and CDR2 is FYNNEI in the germline V gene. The CDR3 runs to 13 residues. V was clipped by 6 bases and J by 6 bases; unmatched bases: 1.

This chain connects TRBV25-1 to TRBJ1-5; D not certain. The CDR3 totals 13 residues. Germline V CDR1 and CDR2: MGHDK, SYGVNS. Trimming shortened V by 4 bases and J by 3 bases, and 7 bases separated the two germline ends. This chain's CDR3 is CASSVSFNQPQHF. CDR3 sequence (DNA): TGTGCCAGCAGTGTCAGTTTCAATCAGCCCCAGCATTTT.

This chain joins TRBV13 and TRBJ2-5; 11 bases map to TRBD2. Trimming removed 5 bases from V and 5 bases from J; junction bases left unmatched: 10. The CDR3 contains 16 residues. CDR1 PRHDT and CDR2 FYEKMQ come from the germline V gene (reference sequence). CDR3 sequence: CASSSLGTSGTETQYF. The CDR3 DNA sequence: TGTGCCAGCAGCAGCCTCGGGACTAGCGGAACTGAGACCCAGTACTTC.

The chain has TRBV19 and TRBJ1-2, with D perhaps TRBD1 (6 bases). The germline V gene encodes CDR1 LNHDA and CDR2 SQIVND (reference sequence). CDR3 length: 13 amino acids. V was clipped by 2 bases and J by 2 bases, with 6 bases between them. CDR3 coding DNA: TGTGCCAGTAGTATACAGGGGAACTATGGCTACACCTTC. This encodes CASSIQGNYGYTF.

This clone was found a few times. The chain joins TRBV5-1 to TRBJ2-7, with no clear D. This CDR3 region has 14 residues. With 4 bases removed from V and 3 bases from J, the gap between germline ends came to 14 bases. Looked up from germline, CDR1 is SGHRS and CDR2 is YFSETQ. CDR3 nucleotide sequence: TGCGCCAGCAGCGCCAGGTATAACCGCTACGAGCAGTACTTC. Translated, it gives CASSARYNRYEQYF.

This chain links TRBV28 with TRBJ2-1; D is ambiguous. Trimming shortened V by 4 bases and J by 10 bases, and 11 bases separated the two germline ends. CDR1 and CDR2 (germline): MDHEN, SYDVKM. The CDR3 is 12 amino acids. CDR3 sequence (DNA): TGTGCCAGCAGTTCCACCGATCGGGAGCAGTTCTTC. Its translation: CASSSTDREQFF.